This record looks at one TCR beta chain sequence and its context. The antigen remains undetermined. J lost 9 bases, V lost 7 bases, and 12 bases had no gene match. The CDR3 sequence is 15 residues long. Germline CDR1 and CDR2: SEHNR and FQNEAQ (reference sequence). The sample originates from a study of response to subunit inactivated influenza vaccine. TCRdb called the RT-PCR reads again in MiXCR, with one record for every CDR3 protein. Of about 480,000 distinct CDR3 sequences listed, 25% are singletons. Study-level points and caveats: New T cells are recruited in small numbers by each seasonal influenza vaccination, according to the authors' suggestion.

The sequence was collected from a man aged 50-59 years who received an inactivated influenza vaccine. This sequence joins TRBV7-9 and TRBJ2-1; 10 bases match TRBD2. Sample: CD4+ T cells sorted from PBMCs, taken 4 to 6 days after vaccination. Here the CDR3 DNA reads TGTGCCAGCAACTACCAAGCGGGGGGGCAAAGTGAGCAGTTCTTC. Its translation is CASNYQAGGQSEQFF.